These 15 T cell receptor beta chains were all obtained from the same sample, sequenced in a study of blood T cells in healthy people across ages. Alongside a J-beta primer mix, a sample-barcoded 5' primer served in a second PCR lasting about 7 to 12 cycles. TCRdb re-derived calls from the 5' RACE reads in MiXCR, one entry per CDR3 protein. The sample lists around 990,000 distinct CDR3 sequences; about two fifths were seen once. The sequencing input was blood. These receptors were obtained from a man between 18 and 35 years old in good health.

Comment on this clonotype: This may be a read error: a much more frequent sequence differs by one nucleotide. V and J are TRBV6-2 or TRBV6-3 and TRBJ2-3, with TRBD2 as a possible D gene (5 bases). The CDR3 extends over 11 amino acids. Trimming took 6 bases from V and 12 from J, leaving 13 bases between them. CDR1 is MNHEY and CDR2 is SVGEGT in the germline V gene. CDR3 protein: CASSPEEAQYF. The CDR3 DNA is TGTGCCAGCAGCCCGGAGGAAGCTCAGTATTTT.

In its sample, this clonotype was seen a few times. The chain has TRBV7-8 and TRBJ2-3; 7 nucleotides align to TRBD1. The CDR3 totals 15 residues. V gave up 6 bases and J gave up 0 bases; unmatched junction bases: 6. Germline assignment: CDR1 SGHVS and CDR2 FQNEAQ. The CDR3 region is CASRRGRISTDTQYF. CDR3 sequence (DNA): TGTGCCAGCAGAAGGGGGCGAATAAGCACAGATACGCAGTATTTT.

This clonotype occurred many times. CDR3 loop: CASSLYTGAHTDTQYF. The CDR3, as DNA: TGTGCCAGCAGCTTATATACGGGGGCCCACACAGATACGCAGTATTTT. The J gene is TRBJ2-3, the V gene TRBV12-3 or TRBV12-4; D could derive from TRBD1 or TRBD2 (6 bases each). The CDR3 sequence is 16 residues long. Trimming removed 6 bases at V and 2 bases at J, with 18 bases between.

This clonotype was seen many times. The chain employs TRBV7-9 and TRBJ2-5, with 9 bases aligning to TRBD1. With 5 bases clipped from V and 1 base from J, the junction kept 5 bases outside the gene matches. The CDR3 covers 15 residues. Germline-derived CDR1 and CDR2 are SEHNR and FQNEAQ (reference sequence). DNA of the CDR3: TGTGCCAGCAGCACCTCGGGACAGGGCCAAGAGACCCAGTACTTC. This encodes CASSTSGQGQETQYF.

V gene TRBV5-4 combines with J gene TRBJ1-2; 9 nucleotides align to TRBD1. The CDR3 covers 14 residues. The germline V gene encodes CDR1 SGHNT and CDR2 YYREEE (reference sequence). The ends lost 0 bases at V and 8 bases at J; junction bases unmatched: 5. CDR3 nucleotides: TGTGCCAGCAGCTTGGCTGGGACAGGGAAAGGCTACACCTTC. Its translation is CASSLAGTGKGYTF.

Only a few counts were recorded for this clonotype. The V and J genes are TRBV7-2 and TRBJ1-5; D might be TRBD1 (5 bases). The CDR3 runs 16 residues. Between the trimmed V and J ends, which lost 1 base and 1 base, there was a span of 11 bases. CDR1 is SGHTA and CDR2 is FQGNSA in the germline V gene. CDR3 bases: TGTGCCAGCAGCTTAGTGGGGGGGGAGAGCAATCAGCCCCAGCATTTT. Encoded protein: CASSLVGGESNQPQHF.

The chain carries TRBV3-1 and TRBJ2-1, with TRBD2 matching over 15 bases. This CDR3 contains 16 residues. J gave up 10 bases and V 3 bases, and 7 bases lay outside the gene matches. Looked up from germline, CDR1 is LGHDT and CDR2 is YNNKEL (reference sequence). CDR3 amino acids: CASSHRTSGGAEEQFF. CDR3 DNA: TGTGCCAGCAGCCATAGGACTAGCGGGGGGGCCGAAGAGCAGTTCTTC.

As concerns this clonotype: The junction differs from germline at one of its ends, possibly a read error. This chain's CDR3 is CASSLGTPERYF. DNA of the CDR3: TGTGCCAGCAGTCTCGGTACCCCAGAGCGGTACTTC. This chain links TRBV12-3 or TRBV12-4 with TRBJ2-7; D ambiguous. CDR3 length: 12 amino acids.

The chain uses TRBV4-3 and TRBJ2-5, with 8 bases matching TRBD2. Trimming at V came to 0 bases and at J to 13 bases, leaving 10 bases not matched to a gene. The CDR3 is made up of 14 amino acids. Germline V gene sequence: CDR1 LGHNA, CDR2 YSLEER. CDR3 coding DNA: TGCGCCAGCAGCCAAGAACTAACTAGCGGCCCTCGGTACTTC. Its protein product is CASSQELTSGPRYF.

This clonotype was counted only a few times. This sequence joins TRBV20-1 and TRBJ2-3, with 7 bases lining up with TRBD1. Germline trimming cut 0 bases from V and 3 bases from J; bases unmatched to any gene: 15. Germline V lookup: CDR1 DFQATT, CDR2 SNEGSKA (reference sequence). CDR3 length: 18 amino acids. CDR3 protein: CSARDFLGTGDGTDTQYF. CDR3 nucleotide sequence: TGCAGTGCTAGAGATTTCCTTGGAACAGGGGATGGAACAGATACGCAGTATTTT.

The V gene is TRBV29-1, the J gene TRBJ2-3; D assignment may be TRBD1 or TRBD2 (6 bases each). The germline gives CDR1 SQVTM, CDR2 ANQGSEA. Between the trimmed V and J ends, which lost 8 bases and 3 bases, there was a span of 27 bases. The CDR3 extends over 17 amino acids. In nucleotides, the CDR3 is TGCAGCTCAACGGTCCGGGGGCGGTCACGGATAACAGATACGCAGTATTTT. Protein sequence: CSSTVRGRSRITDTQYF.

CDR3 sequence (DNA): TGTGCCAGCTTTGGGGCAGGGGGCGAGGATCAGTTCTTC. As protein: CASFGAGGEDQFF. The chain links TRBV6-6 to TRBJ2-1, with 8 nucleotides matching TRBD1. In germline, CDR1 is MNHNY, CDR2 SVGAGI (reference sequence). J was trimmed by 13 bases and V by 8 bases; bases with no gene match: 13. There are 13 residues in the CDR3.

The V and J genes are TRBV30 and TRBJ1-1; D not resolved. The CDR3 extends over 15 amino acids. The germline V and J ends were trimmed by 3 bases and 0 bases, with 14 bases remaining between them. Germline V gene sequence: CDR1 GTSNPN, CDR2 SVGIG (reference sequence). The CDR3 is CAWSAAAVMNTEAFF. CDR3 DNA: TGTGCCTGGAGCGCCGCGGCGGTTATGAACACTGAAGCTTTCTTT.

This clonotype was counted a few times. The genes are TRBV29-1 and TRBJ2-7, with 8 bases aligning to TRBD1. Germline CDR1 reads SQVTM; CDR2 reads ANQGSEA. The CDR3 runs 13 residues. Trimming cost V 5 bases and J 4 bases; bases outside gene matches: 7. CDR3 nucleotides: TGCAGCGTTCGCCGACAGGGGTCATACGAGCAGTACTTC. Translation gives CSVRRQGSYEQYF.

This chain connects TRBV10-3 to TRBJ2-5; either TRBD1 or TRBD2 may supply D (5 bases each). CDR1 is ENHRY, CDR2 SYGVKD, per germline. V was shortened by 8 bases and J by 2 bases, with 12 bases between the two germline ends. This CDR3 comprises 13 residues. As DNA, the CDR3 is TGTGCCATCGGGGGTGGCAGTCAAGAGACCCAGTACTTC. Translated, it gives CAIGGGSQETQYF.